This is a list of T cell receptor beta chains from one sample in a study of T cell repertoires in cytomegalovirus infection. TCRdb re-analysed the reads in MiXCR, keeping a single row per CDR3 protein. The sample holds 110,000 or so distinct CDR3 sequences; 30% are singletons and the top ten take 35% to 50%. Their cognate antigens are unknown. The sequenced sample was CD8+ T cells from cultured PBMCs, obtained from culture after CMV antigen stimulation. The receptors derive from a human donor in good health (CMV status not recorded). Some clones in this sample may be carry-over from other donors' samples. CDR3s include the opening cysteine and the closing phenylalanine or tryptophan. D genes are given only for firm matches. Part of the rows lack a size; the others show once, few, many or a class for expanded clones.

J | D | V | size | DNA | CDR3
TRBJ1-6 | NA | TRBV28 | NA | TGTGCCAGCAGTTCCTCTATCCGAAGCTCCTATAATTCACCCCTCCACTTT | CASSSSIRSSYNSPLHF
TRBJ1-5 | TRBD1 | TRBV3-1 | few | TGTGCCAGCAGTCCGGGACAGGGGGCCCATCAGCCCCAGCATTTT | CASSPGQGAHQPQHF
TRBJ2-1 | NA | TRBV28 | NA | TGTGCCAGCAGTTTTTACCGGGGCGACCGTTACAATGAGCAGTTCTTC | CASSFYRGDRYNEQFF
TRBJ2-5 | TRBD1 | TRBV9 | few | TGTGCCAGCAGCGTCGACAGGGGGGAGACCCAGTACTTC | CASSVDRGETQYF
TRBJ1-1 | TRBD1 | TRBV27 | once | TGTGCCAGCAGTGTGGGACAGATAATCACTGAAGCTTTCTTT | CASSVGQIITEAFF
TRBJ2-7 | TRBD1 | TRBV7-3 | NA | TGTGCCAGCTGCCCATCCAGACAGGGTCGGTCCTACGAGCAGTACTTC | CASCPSRQGRSYEQYF
TRBJ1-6 | NA | TRBV7-9 | NA | TGTGCCAGCAGCTCTACCGGGACGGCAAATTCACCCCTCCACTTT | CASSSTGTANSPLHF
TRBJ2-2 | TRBD1 | TRBV12-3/TRBV12-4 | few | TGTGCCAGCAGTATCCGGACAGGGGGGATCGCTTTGAACGCCGGGGAGCTGTTTTTT | CASSIRTGGIALNAGELFF
TRBJ2-7 | NA | TRBV7-9 | NA | TGTGCCAGCAGCTTCCGGCAGGAGCGATCCCACGAGCAGTACTTC | CASSFRQERSHEQYF
TRBJ1-6 | NA | TRBV7-6 | few | TGTGCCAGCAGCTCGGGAGGAAATTCACCCCTCCACTTT | CASSSGGNSPLHF
TRBJ2-3 | NA | TRBV4-2 | NA | TGTGCCAGCAGCCAAGATTTGGACAGACCAGATACGCAGTATTTT | CASSQDLDRPDTQYF
TRBJ2-2 | NA | TRBV7-9 | few | TGTGCCAGCAGCTATTCTGGGAACACCGGGGAGCTGTTTTTT | CASSYSGNTGELFF
TRBJ2-5 | TRBD2 | TRBV7-2 | many | TGTGCCAGCAGCGTCTCCGGGACTAGCGGGGACCGGGTCCAAGAGACCCAGTACTTC | CASSVSGTSGDRVQETQYF
TRBJ2-1 | TRBD2 | TRBV13 | few | TGTGCCAGCAGCCCCACCGCGGGGGGCCGTTACAATGAGCAGTTCTTC | CASSPTAGGRYNEQFF
TRBJ1-1 | NA | TRBV19 | NA | TGTGCCAGTAGTATGTCCGGGCGCGGTCGGTCGAGGGTTAACACTGAAGCTTTCTTT | CASSMSGRGRSRVNTEAFF
TRBJ2-7 | NA | TRBV11-2 | few | TGTGCCAGCAGCTTTGGATGGGGTAACTACGAGCAGTACTTC | CASSFGWGNYEQYF
TRBJ1-5 | NA | TRBV7-2 | many | TGTGCCAGCAGCCCAATTCCCACCAGTCAGCCCCAGCATTTT | CASSPIPTSQPQHF
TRBJ1-1 | NA | TRBV19 | NA | TGTGCCAGTAGTCTTGCTAATGGCGGGAACACTGAAGCTTTCTTT | CASSLANGGNTEAFF
TRBJ2-7 | NA | TRBV6-2/TRBV6-3 | NA | TGTGCCAGCAGTTACTCTCCCAATTGGAGCTCCTACGAGCAGTACTTC | CASSYSPNWSSYEQYF
TRBJ1-5 | NA | TRBV7-8 | NA | TGTGCCAGCAGCTTAGAACCGGGTTGGGCAGATTATCAGCCCCAGCATTTT | CASSLEPGWADYQPQHF
TRBJ2-7 | NA | TRBV27 | few | TGTGCCAGCAGTGTATCCGGGACGCTTGGAGCCTACGAGCAGTACTTC | CASSVSGTLGAYEQYF
TRBJ2-1 | TRBD2 | TRBV7-6 | few | TGTGCCAGCAGCGGAGAGACTAGCGGGGGAGCCGGATCGAGTGAGCAGTTCTTC | CASSGETSGGAGSSEQFF
TRBJ2-2 | NA | TRBV27 | NA | TGTGCCAGCACTACTTTCACAGGGTGGCCCGGGGAGCTGTTTTTT | CASTTFTGWPGELFF
TRBJ2-3 | TRBD2 | TRBV9 | few | TGTGCCAGCAAGCCGCAGAGCGGGGGTTTCACAGATACGCAGTATTTT | CASKPQSGGFTDTQYF
TRBJ2-7 | TRBD2 | TRBV6-5 | few | TGTGCCAGCAGCCCCCGGACTAGCTTATACGAGCAGTACTTC | CASSPRTSLYEQYF
TRBJ2-2 | TRBD2 | TRBV6-6 | NA | TGTGCCAGCAGTTACGGGGAGGGCACCGGGGAGCTGTTTTTT | CASSYGEGTGELFF